Below are 27 T cell receptor beta chains sequenced from a single sample in a study of CD8 T cells in Susac syndrome. cDNA came from roughly 0.53 to 1 ug RNA primed by random hexamers. MiXCR, applied by TCRdb to the immunoSEQ multiplex PCR reads, yields one record per CDR3 protein. The sample yields more than 120,000 distinct CDR3 sequences, roughly 94% seen once. Specimen: CD4+ T cells from PBMCs. These receptors were collected from a human donor in good health.

The chain joins TRBV20-1 to TRBJ2-5; the D gene is possibly TRBD2 (5 bases). V was clipped by 4 bases and J by 6 bases, with 15 bases between them. The germline V gene has CDR1 DFQATT and CDR2 SNEGSKA (reference sequence). The CDR3 is 13 amino acids. The CDR3 region is CSAMVPGMQTQYF. CDR3 coding DNA: TGCAGTGCTATGGTCCCGGGGATGCAGACCCAGTACTTC.

This clonotype was counted only a few times. The rearrangement joins TRBV3-1 to TRBJ1-1, with D possibly matching TRBD1 (6 bases). Trimming pared 7 bases from V and 0 bases from J, leaving 12 bases between. This CDR3 comprises 14 residues. The V gene's germline CDR1 is LGHDT and CDR2 YNNKEL (reference sequence). CDR3 DNA sequence: TGTGCCAGCACCCTCGGGGGGCTGAACACTGAAGCTTTCTTT. Its protein is CASTLGGLNTEAFF.

The chain links TRBV2 to TRBJ1-1; a possible D gene is TRBD1 (6 bases). CDR1 is SNHLY and CDR2 is FYNNEI in the germline V gene. The CDR3 runs 13 residues. With 6 bases removed from V and 5 bases from J, the gap between germline ends came to 13 bases. CDR3 in DNA: TGTGCCAGCAGCCGGCGGGGGCAAACTGAAGCTTTCTTT. Its translation: CASSRRGQTEAFF.

The chain links TRBV18 to TRBJ2-7, with TRBD1 identical over 12 bases. CDR1 and CDR2 from the germline V gene are KGHSH and LQKENI. The CDR3 spans 14 residues. The V and J ends lost 8 bases and 4 bases, in that order; junction bases with no gene match: 6. The CDR3 DNA follows: TGTGCCAGCAGTCCGGGACAGGGGGCTTACGAGCAGTACTTC. It specifies CASSPGQGAYEQYF.

This chain connects TRBV18 to TRBJ1-1; D might be TRBD1 (5 bases). This CDR3 contains 14 residues. Germline V gene data show CDR1 as KGHSH and CDR2 as LQKENI. The V end lost 3 bases, the J end lost 1 base, and 9 bases lay between the germline ends. CDR3 nucleotide sequence: TGTGCCAGCTCACCGTACGGGACGAACACTGAAGCTTTCTTT. Its translation: CASSPYGTNTEAFF.

The genes are TRBV7-2 and TRBJ1-3; TRBD1 matches at 7 bases. This CDR3 contains 16 residues. The trim removed 5 bases at V and 0 bases at J, leaving 7 bases unmatched. The germline gives CDR1 SGHTA, CDR2 FQGNSA. The CDR3 DNA is TGTGCCAGCAGCCCCGCCGGGACAGACTCTGGAAACACCATATATTTT. Protein: CASSPAGTDSGNTIYF.

This chain uses TRBV12-3 or TRBV12-4 with TRBJ2-5; 7 bases are a match to TRBD2. CDR3 size: 13 residues. V shed 4 bases and J 5 bases; nucleotides not matched to a gene: 4. CDR3 bases: TGTGCCAGCAGTTCTGGACTAGTGGAGACCCAGTACTTC. Translating gives CASSSGLVETQYF.

V gene TRBV12-3 or TRBV12-4 combines with J gene TRBJ1-3; D remains ambiguous. There are 13 residues in the CDR3. The ends were cut back, 3 bases at V and 5 bases at J, with 8 bases in the middle. In nucleotides, the CDR3 is TGTGCCAGCAGTTTGCGGCACCGAAACACCATATATTTT. Protein sequence: CASSLRHRNTIYF.

The chain joins TRBV6-5 to TRBJ2-7; tentatively, D is TRBD1 or TRBD2 (5 bases each). Germline loops: CDR1 MNHEY, CDR2 SVGAGI. The CDR3 is 15 residues long. V dropped 6 bases and J dropped 3 bases, with 18 bases sitting between them. The CDR3 DNA is TGTGCCAGCAGAAAAGGGACCGACACATACTACGAGCAGTACTTC. Protein: CASRKGTDTYYEQYF.

The genes are TRBV20-1 and TRBJ2-2; 10 bases are shared with TRBD2. The V segment lost 2 bases and the J segment 6 bases; nucleotides outside the gene matches: 0. The CDR3 loop spans 13 amino acids. Germline V gene data show CDR1 as DFQATT and CDR2 as SNEGSKA (reference sequence). CDR3 nucleotides: TGCAGTGCTAGACTAGCGGGAGCCGGGGAGCTGTTTTTT. Translation: CSARLAGAGELFF.

V usage is TRBV29-1 and J usage is TRBJ1-2, with D uncertain. Germline V gives CDR1 SQVTM, CDR2 ANQGSEA. This CDR3 contains 12 residues. Trimming shortened V by 3 bases and J by 0 bases, and 5 bases separated the two germline ends. This CDR3 reads CSVDTTNYGYTF. The CDR3 DNA reads as TGCAGCGTTGACACCACTAACTATGGCTACACCTTC.

The V gene is TRBV13, the J gene TRBJ1-1, with a tentative D call TRBD1 (5 bases). Germline V gene data show CDR1 as PRHDT and CDR2 as FYEKMQ (reference sequence). The V and J ends lost 5 bases and 5 bases respectively, with 18 bases between them. The CDR3 loop spans 15 amino acids. CDR3 bases: TGTGCCAGCAGCGAGCAGGGAGGGGTTTCTACTGAAGCTTTCTTT. Translated, it gives CASSEQGGVSTEAFF.

The V gene is TRBV7-9, the J gene TRBJ2-2; D uncertain. The germline CDR1 and CDR2 sequences are SEHNR and FQNEAQ (reference sequence). This CDR3 has 13 amino acids. The V and J ends lost 5 bases and 3 bases respectively, with 7 bases between them. The CDR3: CASSLTYTGELFF. The DNA of the CDR3 is TGTGCCAGCAGCCTCACCTACACCGGGGAGCTGTTTTTT.

The rearrangement links TRBV27 to TRBJ2-7; TRBD1 agrees at 8 bases. This CDR3 has 15 amino acids. The V segment lost 5 bases and the J segment 2 bases; nucleotides outside the gene matches: 8. CDR1 is MNHEY, CDR2 SMNVEV, per germline (reference sequence). CDR3: CASSQRTGLTYEQYF. The CDR3 nucleotides read TGTGCCAGCAGTCAGAGGACAGGGCTTACCTACGAGCAGTACTTC.

The rearrangement uses TRBV7-9 and TRBJ2-5; D gene unclear. V was cut by 4 bases and J by 1 base, with 7 bases left in between. This CDR3 comprises 13 residues. Per germline, CDR1 SEHNR and CDR2 FQNEAQ (reference sequence). As DNA, the CDR3 is TGTGCCAGCAGCTACAGCTCCCAAGAGACCCAGTACTTC. It specifies CASSYSSQETQYF. Full variable domain (remainder filled in from reference TRBV7-9 and TRBJ2-5): DTGVSQNPRHKITKRGQNVTFRCDPISEHNRLYWYRQTLGQGPEFLTYFQNEAQLEKSRLLSDRFSAERPKGSFSTLEIQRTEQGDSAMYLCASSYSSQETQYFGPGTRLLVL.

The chain uses TRBV7-9 and TRBJ2-3; D uncertain. This CDR3 region has 12 residues. The germline V and J ends were trimmed by 10 bases and 1 base, with 9 bases remaining between them. The germline CDR1 and CDR2 sequences are SEHNR and FQNEAQ (reference sequence). The CDR3 protein is CATGPGTDTQYF. Written as DNA, the CDR3 is TGTGCCACCGGTCCGGGCACAGATACGCAGTATTTT. The variable domain in full, with the rest retrieved from reference TRBV7-9 and TRBJ2-3, is DTGVSQNPRHKITKRGQNVTFRCDPISEHNRLYWYRQTLGQGPEFLTYFQNEAQLEKSRLLSDRFSAERPKGSFSTLEIQRTEQGDSAMYLCATGPGTDTQYFGPGTRLTVL.

This sequence joins TRBV3-1 and TRBJ2-2, with 7 bases that match TRBD1. The CDR3 runs to 16 residues. After removal of 4 bases from V and 8 bases from J, the junction contained 13 bases not matched to a gene. CDR1 and CDR2 (germline): LGHDT, YNNKEL (reference sequence). The CDR3, as DNA: TGTGCCAGCAGCCCCGTAGGACAGGCGGCAGTGGGGGAGCTGTTTTTT. Its translation: CASSPVGQAAVGELFF.

The chain joins TRBV11-2 to TRBJ1-1; perhaps TRBD1 as D (6 bases). Germline V gene sequence: CDR1 SGHAT, CDR2 FQNNGV. Trimming took 5 bases from V and 6 from J, leaving 16 bases between them. CDR3 length equals 14 residues. CDR3 sequence reads: CASSQNLGGSEAFF. The CDR3 region has the DNA TGTGCCAGCAGCCAGAACCTCGGGGGCTCTGAAGCTTTCTTT. Combining the CDR3 with reference TRBV11-2 and TRBJ1-1 gives the whole variable domain EAGVAQSPRYKIIEKRQSVAFWCNPISGHATLYWYQQILGQGPKLLIQFQNNGVVDDSQLPKDRFSAERLKGVDSTLKIQPAKLEDSAVYLCASSQNLGGSEAFFGQGTRLTVV.

The J gene is TRBJ2-1, the V gene TRBV20-1, with 11 bases matching TRBD2. This CDR3 spans 19 amino acids. Germline V gene lookup returns CDR1 DFQATT and CDR2 SNEGSKA (reference sequence). Trimming removed 6 bases from V and 0 bases from J; junction bases left unmatched: 16. CDR3: CSAQTPGLAGGFSYNEQFF. Here the CDR3 DNA reads TGCAGTGCCCAAACTCCGGGGCTAGCGGGAGGATTCTCCTACAATGAGCAGTTCTTC.

The chain carries TRBV5-1 and TRBJ1-1; no clear D. The CDR3 totals 15 residues. Germline CDR1 reads SGHRS; CDR2 reads YFSETQ. The V end was cut by 4 bases, the J end by 8 bases, with 21 bases between. The CDR3 spells CASSGPGSLQTEAFF. For the CDR3, the DNA is TGCGCCAGCAGCGGTCCGGGAAGCCTCCAGACGGAAGCTTTCTTT.

This chain links TRBV19 with TRBJ1-2; D remains unclear. Germline V gene lookup returns CDR1 LNHDA and CDR2 SQIVND (reference sequence). The V and J ends lost 6 bases and 6 bases respectively, with 14 bases between them. The CDR3 consists of 13 residues. CDR3 nucleotide sequence: TGTGCCAGTAGCCAGACCCCGAGGGATGGCTACACCTTC. Translation gives CASSQTPRDGYTF.

The chain combines TRBV10-3 with TRBJ1-4, with D unclear. The CDR3 consists of 14 residues. The V and J ends lost 3 bases and 8 bases respectively, with 13 bases between them. Germline CDR1 is ENHRY and CDR2 is SYGVKD. In DNA form, the CDR3 reads TGTGCCATCAGTGAAAATATAAGGCGCGAAAAACTGTTTTTT. Its translation is CAISENIRREKLFF.

The rearrangement uses TRBV4-2 and TRBJ2-2; no reliable D call. The germline gives CDR1 LGHNA, CDR2 YNFKEQ. Trimming removed 2 bases from V and 1 base from J, with 5 bases in between. The CDR3 covers 14 residues. The CDR3 sequence: CASSQYRNTGELFF. CDR3 in DNA: TGTGCCAGCAGCCAATACAGGAACACCGGGGAGCTGTTTTTT.

V gene TRBV9 combines with J gene TRBJ2-2, with 7 bases aligning to TRBD2. Germline lookup yields CDR1 SGDLS and CDR2 YYNGEE. This CDR3 spans 17 amino acids. V was clipped by 4 bases and J by 0 bases; unmatched bases: 9. CDR3 region: CASSPLPGLPNTGELFF. In DNA form, the CDR3 reads TGTGCCAGCAGCCCCTTACCGGGACTACCGAACACCGGGGAGCTGTTTTTT.

This chain joins TRBV5-1 and TRBJ2-2, with a tentative D call TRBD1 (6 bases). This CDR3 comprises 16 residues. V lost 4 bases and J 7 bases, leaving 20 bases between the germline ends. Germline loops: CDR1 SGHRS, CDR2 YFSETQ. CDR3 DNA: TGCGCCAGCAGCAAGCGGCAGGGGTCCCTCGGCGGGGAGCTGTTTTTT. Translation gives CASSKRQGSLGGELFF.

V is TRBV28 and J is TRBJ2-5, with 12 bases aligning to TRBD1. Trimming removed 6 bases from V and 5 bases from J; junction bases left unmatched: 7. The CDR3 is made up of 15 amino acids. Germline V lookup: CDR1 MDHEN, CDR2 SYDVKM. The CDR3 region has the DNA TGTGCCAGCAGCCTCCGGGACAGGGGGCTTGAGACCCAGTACTTC. It codes for CASSLRDRGLETQYF.

V and J are TRBV28 and TRBJ2-5; TRBD1 matches 8 bases. This CDR3 contains 16 residues. Germline values: CDR1 MDHEN, CDR2 SYDVKM. V lost 5 bases to trimming and J lost 5 bases; unmatched junction nucleotides: 13. CDR3 in amino acids: CASSAVGRGQVETQYF. Here the CDR3 DNA reads TGTGCCAGCAGTGCGGTCGGCAGGGGGCAGGTGGAGACCCAGTACTTC.